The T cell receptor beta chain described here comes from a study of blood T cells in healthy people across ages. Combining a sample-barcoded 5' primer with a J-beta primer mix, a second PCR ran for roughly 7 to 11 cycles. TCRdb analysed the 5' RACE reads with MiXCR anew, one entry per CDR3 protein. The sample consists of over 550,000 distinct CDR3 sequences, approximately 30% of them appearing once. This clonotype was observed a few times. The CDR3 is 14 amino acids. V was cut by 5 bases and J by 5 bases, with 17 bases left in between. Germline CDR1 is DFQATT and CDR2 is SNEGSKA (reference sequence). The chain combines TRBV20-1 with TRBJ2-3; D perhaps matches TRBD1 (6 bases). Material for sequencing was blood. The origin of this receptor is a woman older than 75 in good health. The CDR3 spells CSAGGQGPEDTQYF. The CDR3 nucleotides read TGCAGTGCTGGGGGCCAGGGACCCGAAGATACGCAGTATTTT.